This entry features one TCR beta chain sequence. Only in-frame clones appear in the TCRdb table, and some are missing; sequencing was by immunoSEQ multiplex PCR. The sample contains about 350,000 clones, 88% of which appear only once. Germline V CDR1 and CDR2: MNHEY, SVGAGI. With 6 bases clipped from V and 4 bases from J, the junction kept 7 bases outside the gene matches. The CDR3 extends over 15 amino acids. The data were taken from a study of blood T cell repertoires in COVID-19. The source of this sequence is a woman aged 70-85 years with COVID-19, enrolled during active disease. The gene calls are TRBV6-5 and TRBJ1-2, with 11 bases identical to TRBD1. Sequencing used peripheral blood. In DNA, the CDR3 is TGTGCCAGCAGCGATATGGACAGGGGGCTCTATGGCTACACCTTC. Translated: CASSDMDRGLYGYTF.